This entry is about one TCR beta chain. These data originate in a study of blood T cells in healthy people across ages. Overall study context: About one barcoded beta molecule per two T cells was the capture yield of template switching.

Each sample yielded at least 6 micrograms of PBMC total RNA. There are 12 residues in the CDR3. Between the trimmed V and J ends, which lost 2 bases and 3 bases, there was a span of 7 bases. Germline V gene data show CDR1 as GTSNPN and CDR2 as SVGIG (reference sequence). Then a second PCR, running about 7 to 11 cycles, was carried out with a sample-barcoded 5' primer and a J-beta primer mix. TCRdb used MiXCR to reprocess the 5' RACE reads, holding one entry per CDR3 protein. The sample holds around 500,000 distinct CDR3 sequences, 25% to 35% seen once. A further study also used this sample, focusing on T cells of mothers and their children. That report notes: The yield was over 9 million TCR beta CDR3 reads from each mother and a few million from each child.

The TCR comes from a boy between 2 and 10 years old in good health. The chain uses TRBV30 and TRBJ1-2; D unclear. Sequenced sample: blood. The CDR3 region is CAWSQRHYGYTF. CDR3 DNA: TGTGCCTGGAGTCAGCGGCACTATGGCTACACCTTC.